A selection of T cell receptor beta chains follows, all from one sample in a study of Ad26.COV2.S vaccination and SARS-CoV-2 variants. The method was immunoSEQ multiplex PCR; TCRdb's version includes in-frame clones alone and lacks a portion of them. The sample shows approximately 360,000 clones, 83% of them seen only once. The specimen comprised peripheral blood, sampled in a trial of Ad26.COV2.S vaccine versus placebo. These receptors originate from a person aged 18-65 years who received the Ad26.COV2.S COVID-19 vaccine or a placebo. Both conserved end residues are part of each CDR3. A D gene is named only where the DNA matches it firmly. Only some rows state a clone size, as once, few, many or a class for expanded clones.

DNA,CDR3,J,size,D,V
TGTGCCAGCAGCCAAGTTTGGAACACTGAAGCTTTCTTT,CASSQVWNTEAFF,TRBJ1-1,NA,NA,TRBV3-1/TRBV3-2
TGTGCCAGCAGTTTCCAGGTCATCAACAGGGTTAATTCACCCCTCCACTTT,CASSFQVINRVNSPLHF,TRBJ1-6,NA,NA,TRBV28
TGTGCCAGCAGTGATCCGGGCTACGAGCAGTACTTC,CASSDPGYEQYF,TRBJ2-7,NA,NA,TRBV6-1
TGTGCCAGCAGCTCCGACATCTCTGGTGAGACCCAGTACTTC,CASSSDISGETQYF,TRBJ2-5,NA,NA,TRBV11-1
TGTGCCAGCAGCTTAGATGAGACGGGGGTACAGTATTTT,CASSLDETGVQYF,TRBJ2-3,once,NA,TRBV7-6
TGTGCCAGTAGTCTGGGGGCGGGAGGCCGGGCCGGGGAGCTGTTTTTT,CASSLGAGGRAGELFF,TRBJ2-2,NA,TRBD2,TRBV19
TGTGCCAGCAGCAAAGGGGGGCTCGCCTGGGGCACCGGGGAGCTGTTTTTT,CASSKGGLAWGTGELFF,TRBJ2-2,NA,NA,TRBV21-1
TGCGCCAGCAGCTCCGTCTCAGGGGTTTATGGCTACACCTTC,CASSSVSGVYGYTF,TRBJ1-2,NA,NA,TRBV5-1
TGTGCCAGCAGCTTGAACGGGGGGGCTGGAAACACCATATATTTT,CASSLNGGAGNTIYF,TRBJ1-3,few,NA,TRBV5-4
TGCGCCAGTAAGATAGCGGGAGCCGGGGAGCTGTTTTTT,CASKIAGAGELFF,TRBJ2-2,NA,TRBD2,TRBV5-1
TGTGCCAGCAGCGGACCGGGAGTCGGTACGCAGTATTTT,CASSGPGVGTQYF,TRBJ2-3,NA,NA,TRBV11-2
TGTGCCAGTAGTATAAGGGGCAGCGGGGGAAAACTGTTTTTT,CASSIRGSGGKLFF,TRBJ1-4,NA,NA,TRBV19
TGTGCCAGCAGGTTGGAGATTGTTGGAAGCACTGAAGCTTTCTTT,CASRLEIVGSTEAFF,TRBJ1-1,NA,NA,TRBV5-5
TGTGCCAGCAGCCCAGCTACAGGGTACTACTACGAGCAGTACTTC,CASSPATGYYYEQYF,TRBJ2-7,NA,NA,TRBV5-6
TGCAGCGTTGCGGGGGCACTCGGGGGGTCTGGCTACACCTTC,CSVAGALGGSGYTF,TRBJ1-2,NA,NA,TRBV29-1
TGCGCCAGCAGCCTACGCGCAGGGGTGAATTCACCCCTCCACTTT,CASSLRAGVNSPLHF,TRBJ1-6,NA,NA,TRBV5-1
TGTGCCAGCTCACCCCGGCAGCGTACAAACTACAATGAGCAGTTCTTC,CASSPRQRTNYNEQFF,TRBJ2-1,once,NA,TRBV18
TGTGCCAGCAGTACTAGCGGGCCGCAGTACTTC,CASSTSGPQYF,TRBJ2-7,NA,TRBD2,TRBV12-3/TRBV12-4
TGTGCCACCAGTGATCCCGGGACTAAGGGTGGCAATGAGCAGTTCTTC,CATSDPGTKGGNEQFF,TRBJ2-1,NA,TRBD2,TRBV24-1
TGTGCCAGCAGCCAAAGACCCGGGACAGGGAGCCACGAGCAGTACTTC,CASSQRPGTGSHEQYF,TRBJ2-7,NA,TRBD1,TRBV3-1/TRBV3-2
TGTGCCTGGAGTGTACGAGGAAACACCATATATTTT,CAWSVRGNTIYF,TRBJ1-3,NA,NA,TRBV30
TGTGCCAGCAGCAAAGGATACAGGGGGCGGATCGGGTACTTC,CASSKGYRGRIGYF,TRBJ2-7,NA,TRBD1,TRBV5-6
TGTGCCAGCAGGAAGCTCGTCTACAACAGGGGGAAGATCTCTAGGGGCTACACCTTC,CASRKLVYNRGKISRGYTF,TRBJ1-2,NA,TRBD1,TRBV4-2
TGTGCCAGCAGTCCAGCGGGAGGGTTCAATGAGCAGTTCTTC,CASSPAGGFNEQFF,TRBJ2-1,NA,TRBD2,TRBV2
TGTGCCAGCAGCAATCGAGATTCAGATACGCAGTATTTT,CASSNRDSDTQYF,TRBJ2-3,NA,NA,TRBV21-1
TGTGCCAGCAATGAGATACGAAACAATCAGCCCCAGCATTTT,CASNEIRNNQPQHF,TRBJ1-5,NA,NA,TRBV2
TGTGCCAGCTCACCTAGGGGAGGCGATGGCTACACCTTC,CASSPRGGDGYTF,TRBJ1-2,NA,NA,TRBV18
TGCGCCAGCAGCTTGGGGGCTAGCGGTTCCTACGAGCAGTACTTC,CASSLGASGSYEQYF,TRBJ2-7,NA,TRBD2,TRBV5-1
TGCGCCAGCAGCCCCCAGGGGGCGTTGAACACCGGGGAGCTGTTTTTT,CASSPQGALNTGELFF,TRBJ2-2,NA,TRBD1,TRBV5-1
TGTGCCAGCAGCCTTAATCAGGGGTCAGGGCAGTACTTC,CASSLNQGSGQYF,TRBJ2-7,NA,NA,TRBV7-3
TGTGCCAGCAGCTTGATAGGGACAGTGCTACAAGAGACCCAGTACTTC,CASSLIGTVLQETQYF,TRBJ2-5,NA,TRBD1,TRBV7-9
TGCGCCAGCAGCTTGCTGACTACCGACTATGGCTACACCTTC,CASSLLTTDYGYTF,TRBJ1-2,NA,NA,TRBV5-1
TGCGCCAGCAGCCAAAGGGTGGGAGGTACAGATACGCAGTATTTT,CASSQRVGGTDTQYF,TRBJ2-3,NA,NA,TRBV4-1
TGTGCCACCCGCTACCGGGAGGCCGGGGAGCTGTTTTTT,CATRYREAGELFF,TRBJ2-2,NA,TRBD2,TRBV24-1
TGCGCCAGCAGGGACACCACCTCTGGGGCCAACGTCCTGACTTTC,CASRDTTSGANVLTF,TRBJ2-6,NA,NA,TRBV5-1
TGTGCCAGCAGTTCATATACAGGGGAAGGCTACACCTTC,CASSSYTGEGYTF,TRBJ1-2,NA,TRBD1,TRBV7-3
TGTGCCAGCAGCTTCGGTGGGGCCGGGGCAACTAATGAAAAACTGTTTTTT,CASSFGGAGATNEKLFF,TRBJ1-4,NA,NA,TRBV13
TGTGCCAGTAGTATTAGTCGGGTGGCGGGAACTGAAGCTTTCTTT,CASSISRVAGTEAFF,TRBJ1-1,NA,NA,TRBV19
TGTGCCAGCGGACAGGGGGCATGGCAGCCCCAGCATTTT,CASGQGAWQPQHF,TRBJ1-5,NA,TRBD1,TRBV6-5
TGCGCCAGCAGCCAAGATCAAGACTCCCCCAGCGAGCAGTACTTC,CASSQDQDSPSEQYF,TRBJ2-7,NA,NA,TRBV4-1
TGTGCCAGCGGCGGGCGCATTTGGGATACGCAGTATTTT,CASGGRIWDTQYF,TRBJ2-3,few,NA,TRBV27
TGTGCCAGCAGCCAGGGCCCCCGGGATACGCAGTATTTT,CASSQGPRDTQYF,TRBJ2-3,NA,NA,TRBV11-2
TGTGCCAGCAGTGAATATCACGGGAGGTCGAACACCGGGGAGCTGTTTTTT,CASSEYHGRSNTGELFF,TRBJ2-2,NA,TRBD2,TRBV25-1
TGTGCCAGCAGTGAGGGGGGAAACACTGAAGCTTTCTTT,CASSEGGNTEAFF,TRBJ1-1,NA,NA,TRBV9
TGTGCCAGCAGTGGCAGATACTATGGCTACACCTTC,CASSGRYYGYTF,TRBJ1-2,NA,NA,TRBV2
TGTGCCAGCAGCCTGGGGGGTAGAGCTTTCTTT,CASSLGGRAFF,TRBJ1-1,many,NA,TRBV5-6